The clone carrying this T cell receptor (beta chain) has just a few counts. This CDR3 spans 16 amino acids. V was pared by 7 bases and J by 1 base, with 10 bases of the junction left unmatched. CDR1 is LGHNA, CDR2 YSLEER, per germline. Alongside a J-beta primer mix, a sample-barcoded 5' primer served in a second PCR lasting about 6 to 11 cycles. Each TCR beta cDNA got a 12-nucleotide random molecular identifier. TCRdb independently ran MiXCR on the 5' RACE reads; one entry per CDR3 protein. Of hundreds of thousands of distinct CDR3 sequences listed, roughly three fifths are singletons. This entry comes from a study of blood T cells in healthy people across ages.

The genes are TRBV4-3 and TRBJ2-7, with 10 bases aligning to TRBD1. This receptor was obtained from a man aged 35-49 years in good health. The specimen sequenced was blood. The CDR3 DNA sequence: TGCGCCAGCATTCCGGGACAGGGGTTTAAGTCCTACGAGCAGTACTTC. It codes for CASIPGQGFKSYEQYF.